A single sample gave rise to the 14 T cell receptor beta chains below, sequenced in a study of identical twins. Each CDR3 protein gets one entry after TCRdb re-called the 5' RACE reads with MiXCR. Of around 250,000 distinct CDR3 sequences in the sample, 5.5% to 7% were seen once. These data were also reused for a study on yellow fever vaccine responses in identical twins.

Source material: memory (CD45RO+) T cells sorted from blood. Receptor source: a woman aged 18-29 years in good health.

This chain joins TRBV20-1 and TRBJ2-1, with TRBD2 matching 8 bases. CDR3 length: 15 amino acids. V dropped 6 bases and J dropped 4; count of bases not matched to a gene: 11. CDR1 is DFQATT, CDR2 SNEGSKA, per germline (reference sequence). The CDR3 DNA reads TGCAGTGCCGAAGGAAGCGGGGGAGCTTACAATGAGCAGTTCTTC. Its protein is CSAEGSGGAYNEQFF.

This chain uses TRBV3-1 with TRBJ2-2; 9 positions agree with TRBD2. The junction had 3 bases not matched to a gene; V was cut back by 0 bases and J by 1 base. The germline V gene encodes CDR1 LGHDT and CDR2 YNNKEL (reference sequence). The CDR3 length is 17 residues. The CDR3 loop is CASSQDHSGRNTGELFF. CDR3 nucleotides: TGTGCCAGCAGCCAAGATCATAGCGGGAGGAACACCGGGGAGCTGTTTTTT.

Regarding this clonotype: A much larger clone is a single base away; this may be a read error. The V and J genes are TRBV12-3 or TRBV12-4 and TRBJ2-7; 8 bases agree with TRBD1. The CDR3 totals 19 residues. This chain's CDR3 is CACSLGVPSRGRKSYEQYF. Written as DNA, the CDR3 is TGTGCCTGCAGTTTAGGAGTCCCTTCCAGGGGGCGAAAATCCTACGAGCAGTACTTC.

The V call is TRBV2, the J call TRBJ1-3; 8 bases line up with TRBD1. The CDR3 is made up of 16 amino acids. The ends lost 7 bases at V and 0 bases at J; junction bases unmatched: 8. CDR1 is SNHLY and CDR2 is FYNNEI in the germline V gene. The CDR3 region has the DNA TGTGCCAGCACCGGACAGGGCCTCTCCTCTGGAAACACCATATATTTT. It translates to CASTGQGLSSGNTIYF.

This clonotype has just a few counts. The V gene is TRBV6-1, the J gene TRBJ2-2; 9 positions agree with TRBD1. The CDR3 totals 17 residues. The germline CDR1 and CDR2 sequences are MNHNS and SASEGT. The V gene end was trimmed by 5 bases and the J gene end by 7 bases; junction bases not matched to a gene: 14. In nucleotides, the CDR3 is TGTGCCAGCAGTCCACCTCCGGGACAGGGAAAAATCGGGGAGCTGTTTTTT. Protein: CASSPPPGQGKIGELFF.

The chain joins TRBV28 to TRBJ2-7; D is uncertain. In germline, CDR1 is MDHEN, CDR2 SYDVKM. This CDR3 has 15 residues. Deletions cut 0 bases from V and 4 bases from J, with 13 bases between. Here the CDR3 DNA reads TGTGCCAGCAGTTTATGGTCTGGGTCTGAGTACGAGCAGTACTTC. It codes for CASSLWSGSEYEQYF.

The chain has TRBV5-5 and TRBJ2-1; 7 nucleotides align to TRBD2. V lost 5 bases, J lost 5 bases, and 10 bases stayed unmatched. Germline loops: CDR1 SGHKS, CDR2 YYEKEE (reference sequence). CDR3 length: 15 residues. The CDR3 here is CASRRRAGADNEQFF. The DNA of the CDR3 is TGTGCCAGCAGGAGGAGGGCGGGAGCGGACAATGAGCAGTTCTTC. The full variable domain, rest sourced from reference TRBV5-5 and TRBJ2-1, is DAGVTQSPTHLIKTRGQQVTLRCSPISGHKSVSWYQQVLGQGPQFIFQYYEKEERGRGNFPDRFSARQFPNYSSELNVNALLLGDSALYLCASRRRAGADNEQFFGPGTRLTVL.

V and J are TRBV7-3 and TRBJ2-1, with 10 nucleotides matching TRBD2. The junction had 4 bases not matched to a gene; V was cut back by 5 bases and J by 3 bases. This CDR3 contains 15 residues. The germline V gene encodes CDR1 SGHTA and CDR2 FQGTGA. The CDR3 bases are TGTGCCAGCAGCCCGACTAGCGGGCTCTACAATGAGCAGTTCTTC. Translation gives CASSPTSGLYNEQFF.

The chain carries TRBV28 and TRBJ1-2, with 8 bases that match TRBD1. The junction had 14 bases not matched to a gene; V was cut back by 6 bases and J by 8 bases. The CDR3 loop spans 15 amino acids. The V gene's germline CDR1 is MDHEN and CDR2 SYDVKM. CDR3: CASSLRDRYIKGYTF. In DNA, the CDR3 is TGTGCCAGCAGCCTTAGGGACAGGTATATTAAGGGCTACACCTTC.

This rearrangement joins TRBV4-2 to TRBJ2-3, with 14 bases that match TRBD2. The CDR3 sequence is 16 residues long. J lost 5 bases, V lost 0 bases, and 1 base had no gene match. The V gene's germline CDR1 is LGHNA and CDR2 YNFKEQ. CDR3 nucleotides: TGTGCCAGCAGCCAAGACGGGACTAGCGGGGGAGATACGCAGTATTTT. It translates to CASSQDGTSGGDTQYF.

This clonotype was observed a handful of times. Written as DNA, the CDR3 is TGCGCCAGCAGGCGCACAGGGAGCGCTGAAGCTTTCTTT. Translation gives CASRRTGSAEAFF. The chain combines TRBV5-1 with TRBJ1-1; the D gene is possibly TRBD1 (6 bases). Germline assignment: CDR1 SGHRS and CDR2 YFSETQ. V was clipped by 5 bases and J by 6 bases, with 14 bases between them. The CDR3 totals 13 residues. Combining the CDR3 with reference TRBV5-1 and TRBJ1-1 gives the whole variable domain KAGVTQTPRYLIKTRGQQVTLSCSPISGHRSVSWYQQTPGQGLQFLFEYFSETQRNKGNFPGRFSGRQFSNSRSEMNVSTLELGDSALYLCASRRTGSAEAFFGQGTRLTVV.

This clonotype was recorded at least ten times. The chain recombines TRBV4-2 with TRBJ2-3, with D uncertain. The CDR3 sequence is 15 residues long. From germline, CDR1 is LGHNA and CDR2 YNFKEQ. The ends were cut back, 1 base at V and 4 bases at J, with 12 bases in the middle. CDR3 DNA sequence: TGTGCCAGCAGCCAAGCAATAGGCGGTTCAGATACGCAGTATTTT. Translating gives CASSQAIGGSDTQYF.

This clonotype has just a few counts. The chain carries TRBV11-2 and TRBJ1-2; 10 bases agree with TRBD1. Germline CDR1 and CDR2: SGHAT and FQNNGV. CDR3 length: 14 amino acids. Trimming cost V 6 bases and J 5 bases; bases outside gene matches: 6. Here the CDR3 DNA reads TGTGCCAGCAGATTGGGGGACAGGGGTTATGGCTACACCTTC. It specifies CASRLGDRGYGYTF. Together with reference TRBV11-2 and TRBJ1-2, the CDR3 gives the full variable domain: EAGVAQSPRYKIIEKRQSVAFWCNPISGHATLYWYQQILGQGPKLLIQFQNNGVVDDSQLPKDRFSAERLKGVDSTLKIQPAKLEDSAVYLCASRLGDRGYGYTFGSGTRLTVV.

This clonotype turned up a few times. V gene TRBV20-1 combines with J gene TRBJ2-7; D call uncertain. Per the germline V gene, CDR1 is DFQATT and CDR2 is SNEGSKA (reference sequence). The germline V and J ends were trimmed by 3 bases and 2 bases, with 11 bases remaining between them. The CDR3 contains 13 residues. The CDR3 DNA reads as TGCAGTGCTAGTGGGGATATCGCCTACGAGCAGTACTTC. It is translated as CSASGDIAYEQYF.